A single sample gave rise to the 22 T cell receptor beta chains below, sequenced in a study of Tregs in tolerant kidney transplant recipients. TCRdb's table, derived via immunoSEQ multiplex PCR, lists solely in-frame clones and lacks some. The sample shows about 94,000 clones, approximately 94% of them seen only once. Sequenced here: CD4+ T cells from blood, sampled before the transplant. All receptors come from a human donor who received a combined kidney and bone marrow transplant.

V is TRBV5-1 and J is TRBJ2-1; tentative D call: TRBD1 (5 bases). The germline V gene encodes CDR1 SGHRS and CDR2 YFSETQ. The length of the CDR3 is 15 residues. Deletions cut 1 base from V and 3 bases from J, with 11 bases between. Here the CDR3 reads CASSLRQGNYNEQFF. CDR3 nucleotide sequence: TGCGCCAGCAGCTTGAGGCAGGGTAACTACAATGAGCAGTTCTTC.

The V call is TRBV7-2, the J call TRBJ2-7; 8 bases are shared with TRBD1. With V trimmed by 1 base and J by 3 bases, 5 bases remained unmatched. The length of the CDR3 is 15 residues. Germline V gene data show CDR1 as SGHTA and CDR2 as FQGNSA. The CDR3 region has the DNA TGTGCCAGCAGCTTAGGTCCAGGGGGCAACTACGAGCAGTACTTC. The encoded protein is CASSLGPGGNYEQYF.

This clone occurred once. CDR3 nucleotides: TGCGCCAGCAAAAGGGGAGGGGAGGGCCTCTACAATGAGCAGTTCTTC. This sequence encodes CASKRGGEGLYNEQFF. The chain combines TRBV5-1 with TRBJ2-1; 7 nucleotides agree with TRBD2. Germline CDR1 SGHRS, CDR2 YFSETQ. The CDR3 is 16 residues long. V trimming: 6 bases; J trimming: 3 bases; junction bases outside the gene matches: 12.

The V call is TRBV6-5, the J call TRBJ1-1, with D maybe TRBD1 (5 bases). From germline, CDR1 is MNHEY and CDR2 SVGAGI. V was clipped by 6 bases and J by 3 bases, with 17 bases between them. This CDR3 has 15 residues. In nucleotides, the CDR3 is TGTGCCAGCAGCCGGGCCGGAAAAGGGGACACTGAAGCTTTCTTT. The encoded protein is CASSRAGKGDTEAFF.

The V and J genes are TRBV6-4 and TRBJ1-1, with TRBD1 matching over 9 bases. Unmatched junction bases numbered 14, after V lost 0 bases and J lost 6 bases. This CDR3 contains 18 residues. In germline, CDR1 is MRHNA, CDR2 SNTAGT. CDR3: CASSDSSSTGGRGPEAFF. The CDR3, as DNA: TGTGCCAGCAGTGACTCGAGCTCTACAGGGGGCAGAGGACCTGAAGCTTTCTTT.

The chain has TRBV11-2 and TRBJ2-1; TRBD2 matches 11 bases. V lost 5 bases to trimming and J lost 2 bases; unmatched junction nucleotides: 2. This CDR3 contains 15 residues. Germline V CDR1 and CDR2: SGHAT, FQNNGV. The CDR3 DNA sequence: TGTGCCAGCAGCCAACTAGCGGGAGCCTACAATGAGCAGTTCTTC. This codes for CASSQLAGAYNEQFF. Full variable domain (missing parts from reference TRBV11-2 and TRBJ2-1): EAGVAQSPRYKIIEKRQSVAFWCNPISGHATLYWYQQILGQGPKLLIQFQNNGVVDDSQLPKDRFSAERLKGVDSTLKIQPAKLEDSAVYLCASSQLAGAYNEQFFGPGTRLTVL.

This chain joins TRBV6-5 and TRBJ1-2; possibly TRBD1 for D (5 bases). The CDR3 spans 14 residues. Trimming removed 4 bases from V and 4 bases from J, with 13 bases in between. Per germline, CDR1 MNHEY and CDR2 SVGAGI. CDR3 protein: CASSSLDSAYGYTF. The DNA for the CDR3 is TGTGCCAGCAGTTCCCTCGACAGCGCCTATGGCTACACCTTC.

This sequence joins TRBV9 and TRBJ2-1; 10 nucleotides match TRBD2. The CDR3 loop spans 15 amino acids. V dropped 4 bases and J dropped 7; count of bases not matched to a gene: 8. From germline, CDR1 is SGDLS and CDR2 YYNGEE. CDR3 nucleotide sequence: TGTGCCAGCAGCCCCCACTCTAGCGGGGGAAATGAGCAGTTCTTC. As protein: CASSPHSSGGNEQFF.

This clone was seen only once. The chain uses TRBV10-3 and TRBJ2-7, with TRBD2 as a possible D gene (5 bases). Germline CDR1 reads ENHRY; CDR2 reads SYGVKD. V was clipped by 7 bases and J by 3 bases, with 22 bases between them. This CDR3 is built from 16 residues. In nucleotides, the CDR3 is TGTGCCATCACCAAGACGACACCTTCTAGCAGCTACGAGCAGTACTTC. Translated, it gives CAITKTTPSSSYEQYF.

V gene TRBV25-1 combines with J gene TRBJ1-4; D is possibly TRBD1 (5 bases). The germline gives CDR1 MGHDK, CDR2 SYGVNS. The CDR3 runs to 13 residues. The V and J ends lost 5 bases and 8 bases respectively, with 12 bases between them. In DNA form, the CDR3 reads TGTGCCAGCAGTAGGTCGGGGGTCGAAAAACTGTTTTTT. Protein: CASSRSGVEKLFF.

This chain links TRBV2 with TRBJ2-5, with TRBD2 matching 7 bases. The length of the CDR3 is 14 residues. The germline gives CDR1 SNHLY, CDR2 FYNNEI. V was pared by 4 bases and J by 5 bases, with 7 bases of the junction left unmatched. Here the CDR3 reads CASSGLAVPETQYF. The CDR3 DNA reads as TGTGCCAGCAGTGGGCTAGCGGTCCCGGAGACCCAGTACTTC.

Notes on this clone: In this CDR3 the conserved last residue, phenylalanine or tryptophan, is missing, so a read error is likely. No DNA is shown, since the ends of the CDR3 on it are uncertain; the CDR3 is the one TCRdb lists. The chain is built from TRBV30 and TRBJ1-2; no check of the table's D call, TRBD1, against the DNA was made. The CDR3 comprises 13 residues, both ends counted. Germline V gene lookup returns CDR1 GTSNPN and CDR2 SVGIG (reference sequence). The CDR3: CAWSHRTEETPLS.

V and J are TRBV4-1 and TRBJ1-1; the match to TRBD1 covers 7 bases. The CDR3 runs to 13 residues. The J segment lost 4 bases and the V segment lost 4 bases, leaving 3 bases of the junction unmatched. Germline V gene sequence: CDR1 MGHRA, CDR2 YSYEKL. This CDR3 is CASSRQGGTEAFF. As DNA, the CDR3 is TGCGCCAGCAGCCGCCAGGGGGGCACTGAAGCTTTCTTT.

The chain is built from TRBV5-1 and TRBJ1-2, with D perhaps TRBD1 (5 bases). The germline V gene has CDR1 SGHRS and CDR2 YFSETQ. CDR3 length: 13 residues. Trimming stripped 0 bases from V and 12 bases from J, with 15 bases between. This CDR3 reads CASSLEDRGIHTF. CDR3 sequence (DNA): TGCGCCAGCAGCTTGGAGGACCGGGGGATTCACACCTTC.

Here the CDR3 DNA reads TGTGCCAGCTCACCTGACAGGGTTGGATATGGCTACACCTTC. Protein: CASSPDRVGYGYTF. The genes are TRBV18 and TRBJ1-2; 7 positions match TRBD1. The CDR3 is 14 residues long. CDR1 is KGHSH and CDR2 is LQKENI in the germline V gene. V trimming: 3 bases; J trimming: 5 bases; junction bases outside the gene matches: 6.

This CDR3 reads CASSLWSGSSYNEQFF. CDR3 nucleotides: TGTGCCAGCAGCTTATGGAGCGGGAGCTCCTACAATGAGCAGTTCTTC. This chain joins TRBV11-3 and TRBJ2-1; the match to TRBD2 covers 8 bases. Germline V CDR1 and CDR2: SGHNT, YENEEA. J was trimmed by 0 bases and V by 2 bases; bases with no gene match: 3. This CDR3 region has 16 residues.

CDR3 residues: CASSYQGHSNQPQHF. The CDR3 DNA reads as TGTGCCAGCAGTTACCAGGGACATAGCAATCAGCCCCAGCATTTT. The genes are TRBV6-6 and TRBJ1-5, with a possible D match to TRBD1 (6 bases). There are 15 residues in the CDR3. The germline V gene encodes CDR1 MNHNY and CDR2 SVGAGI (reference sequence). V was clipped by 2 bases and J by 0 bases, with 8 bases between them.

The CDR3 nucleotides are TGTGCCAGCAGTTTAAGGCTCCAGGCAGGGCAGGACAATGAGCAGTTCTTC. Protein sequence: CASSLRLQAGQDNEQFF. The chain combines TRBV27 with TRBJ2-1; perhaps TRBD1 as D (5 bases). In germline, CDR1 is MNHEY, CDR2 SMNVEV (reference sequence). The ends were cut back, 2 bases at V and 5 bases at J, with 19 bases in the middle. This CDR3 has 17 amino acids.

The chain couples TRBV4-2 to TRBJ2-7, with TRBD2 matching over 9 bases. With 1 base clipped from V and 6 bases from J, the junction kept 10 bases outside the gene matches. Germline assignment: CDR1 LGHNA and CDR2 YNFKEQ. This CDR3 has 16 residues. This CDR3 reads CASSQARWRGGVEQYF. As DNA, the CDR3 is TGTGCCAGCAGCCAAGCAAGATGGCGGGGGGGCGTCGAGCAGTACTTC.

V gene TRBV19 combines with J gene TRBJ2-7; TRBD1 might be the D (6 bases). V lost 7 bases and J 4 bases, leaving 17 bases between the germline ends. Germline V lookup: CDR1 LNHDA, CDR2 SQIVND (reference sequence). CDR3 length: 14 residues. This CDR3 reads CASNPAGTTYEQYF. The CDR3 DNA is TGTGCCAGTAATCCAGCCGGGACAACTTACGAGCAGTACTTC.

The V call is TRBV7-2, the J call TRBJ2-2; D unresolved. From germline, CDR1 is SGHTA and CDR2 FQGNSA. The CDR3 is made up of 13 amino acids. Trimming cost V 3 bases and J 2 bases, with 4 bases left between them. The CDR3 here is CASSFLNTGELFF. As DNA, the CDR3 is TGTGCCAGCAGCTTCCTTAACACCGGGGAGCTGTTTTTT.

This chain links TRBV4-1 with TRBJ2-2; D possibly corresponds to TRBD1 (6 bases). V lost 0 bases and J lost 4, with 12 bases in between. The CDR3 contains 16 residues. Germline loops: CDR1 MGHRA, CDR2 YSYEKL. CDR3 sequence reads: CASSQDPGQTTGELFF. The CDR3 bases are TGCGCCAGCAGCCAAGATCCCGGACAGACCACCGGGGAGCTGTTTTTT.